The T cell receptor beta chain under discussion was sequenced for a study of CD8 T cells in ankylosing spondylitis (dated by TCRdb to 2015 to 2018). About the investigation overall: The study set out to find disease-linked TCR variants by profiling T cell receptor beta repertoires in ankylosing spondylitis patients and healthy donors. In total, the full study cohort was made up of roughly 100 healthy donors and 25 or so ankylosing spondylitis patients. Peripheral blood was sampled, and synovial fluid was additionally collected from ankylosing spondylitis patients.

The sequencing machine was an Illumina HiSeq 2500. Quantitative 5'-RACE with molecular barcodes was the method used to prepare the TCR beta libraries. The study's processing was this. To identify disease-linked TCR variants, a new computational method was used, one built on a probabilistic model of VDJ rearrangement. TCRdb redid the processing of the public reads, applying fastp at Q25 and MiXCR, and retained in-frame beta chains. Entries are consolidated by CDR3 protein sequence, retaining the most common genes and DNA. TCRdb, not the authors, supplied the V and J calls. This sample comprises 300,000 to 350,000 distinct CDR3 sequences, around 21% of them detected only once. Of the sample, about 4% is held by the ten largest clones. Beyond this particular receptor, the publication reports: Blood from ankylosing spondylitis patients appeared to be characterized by a TCR beta motif made up of seven or eight highly homologous amino acid variants. Significant enrichment of the disease-linked clones was reported in matched synovial fluid samples from ankylosing spondylitis patients. The disease-linked clones showed a CD8+ phenotype and occurred at relatively low frequencies in peripheral blood. Some TCR beta motif variants had previously been reported in synovial fluid and blood of reactive arthritis patients, which suggested common disease-initiation mechanisms.

This clonotype was detected only a few times. Its antigen is unknown. The input lacks base qualities; no much larger clone sits a single base away. The CDR3 holds 14 amino acids from the cysteine to the phenylalanine. Only the CDR3 region is kept as DNA, spanning 42 bases read in frame from base 1. V is pared back by 2 bases and J by 1 base, with 6 bases lying between the germline termini. Looking up the germline V gene yields CDR1 MGHDK and CDR2 SYGVNS. This chain joins TRBV25-1 to TRBJ2-1, with the identity of the D gene unclear. The sequencing input was blood, either unsorted or a sorted T cell fraction (not recorded which). This clonotype was sampled from a female donor with ankylosing spondylitis or in good health (not recorded which). The nucleotides are TGTGCCAGCAGTGAACAAAGGTCCTACAATGAGCAGTTCTTC. Its protein is CASSEQRSYNEQFF.